The clone carrying this T cell receptor beta chain was observed at least ten times. Its antigen is unknown. This record belongs to a study of T-cell reconstitution after alpha-beta-depleted transplantation in children. Study-wide results and caveats: Several hundred expanded graft clones reportedly gave rise to the alpha-beta T cells present about two months after transplant. It was surviving recipient T cells and thymic progenitors that gave some patients high TCRbeta diversity at day 60. The authors attributed T-cell counts and diversity one year after transplant mostly to newly produced T cells.

Unique molecular identifiers were used in preparing the TCRbeta library. TCRdb used MiXCR to reprocess the PCR reads, holding one entry per CDR3 protein. The data show about 300,000 distinct CDR3 sequences, with approximately 7.3% seen just once and around 9.8% held by the top ten. V shed 9 bases and J shed 4 bases, with 16 bases lying between them. Germline CDR1 MNHNS, CDR2 SASEGT. The CDR3 consists of 14 residues. This clonotype originated in a female patient aged 2-15 years who had a stem cell transplant for Fanconi anemia, so the T cells may come from the graft donor. The chain combines TRBV6-1 with TRBJ2-1; D unresolved. The sequences come from peripheral blood, collected 360 days after TCRalphabeta/CD19-depleted stem cell transplant. CDR3: CASSDPLTYNEQFF. DNA for the CDR3: TGTGCCAGTTCGGACCCCCTCACTTACAATGAGCAGTTCTTC.